Following are 11 T cell receptor beta chains from one sample sequenced in a study of shared clonotypes between healthy human individuals. Some clones are missing from TCRdb's copy, which holds only in-frame ones; the method was immunoSEQ multiplex PCR. This table holds around 1.9 million clones, just over 90% found once. Only CD45RO-negative cells positively selected for CCR7 counted as naive CD8 cells, so terminally differentiated effector memory CD45RA+ cells were excluded. Specimen: naive CD8+ T cells from PBMCs. These TCRs come from a man between 18 and 29 years old in good health. Some clones in this sample may be carry-over from other donors' samples.

The genes are TRBV11-2 and TRBJ2-1, with a tentative D call TRBD2 (5 bases). The CDR3 spans 17 residues. The V gene's germline CDR1 is SGHAT and CDR2 FQNNGV. V was trimmed by 5 bases and J by 0 bases, leaving 17 bases between them. CDR3 sequence (DNA): TGTGCCAGCAGCCCCGATAAGCGGTTCCACTCCTACAATGAGCAGTTCTTC. This encodes CASSPDKRFHSYNEQFF.

The rearrangement joins TRBV2 to TRBJ1-1, with D unresolved. V was pared by 3 bases and J by 6 bases, with 11 bases between. The CDR3 is 13 amino acids. Germline V gene data show CDR1 as SNHLY and CDR2 as FYNNEI. The CDR3 region has the DNA TGTGCCAGCAGTGAGGTTGGTAGCCCTGAAGCTTTCTTT. As protein: CASSEVGSPEAFF.

This clone was counted once. The V and J genes are TRBV10-3 and TRBJ2-2; D might be TRBD2 (6 bases). Trimming took 2 bases from V and 4 from J, leaving 14 bases between them. The CDR3 is 16 amino acids. CDR1 and CDR2 (germline): ENHRY, SYGVKD. Here the CDR3 reads CAISETKRAGTGELFF. Written as DNA, the CDR3 is TGTGCCATCAGTGAGACGAAGCGGGCGGGCACCGGGGAGCTGTTTTTT.

V and J are TRBV27 and TRBJ2-7; D is uncertain. The CDR3 runs to 16 residues. Per germline, CDR1 MNHEY and CDR2 SMNVEV (reference sequence). V gave up 0 bases and J gave up 3 bases, with 15 bases separating them. CDR3 sequence reads: CASSLSAGWDHYEQYF. The CDR3 DNA sequence: TGTGCCAGCAGTTTATCGGCAGGATGGGATCACTACGAGCAGTACTTC.

This sequence joins TRBV19 and TRBJ2-1, with D possibly TRBD1 on 5 matching bases. The V end lost 9 bases, the J end lost 4 bases, and 13 bases lay between the germline ends. This CDR3 is built from 13 residues. Germline lookup yields CDR1 LNHDA and CDR2 SQIVND (reference sequence). CDR3 nucleotide sequence: TGTGCCAGCAGGGATTTTGGGTACAATGAGCAGTTCTTC. This encodes CASRDFGYNEQFF.

The chain employs TRBV7-8 and TRBJ2-5; TRBD1 matches at 9 bases. V shed 2 bases, J shed 5 bases, and the junction held 6 bases outside the gene matches. Germline-derived CDR1 and CDR2 are SGHVS and FQNEAQ. This CDR3 region has 15 residues. CDR3 in DNA: TGTGCCAGCAGCTTAACAGGGGGCGGAAGGGAGACCCAGTACTTC. It yields the protein CASSLTGGGRETQYF. The entire variable domain, with the rest obtained from reference TRBV7-8 and TRBJ2-5, is as follows: GAGVSQSPRYKVAKRGQDVALRCDPISGHVSLFWYQQALGQGPEFLTYFQNEAQLDKSGLPSDRFFAERPEGSVSTLKIQRTQQEDSAVYLCASSLTGGGRETQYFGPGTRLLVL.

For the CDR3, the DNA is TGCAGCGTCGTCGCACAGTTGAGTTATGCCTACGAGCAGTACTTC. Translating it yields CSVVAQLSYAYEQYF. This chain links TRBV29-1 with TRBJ2-7; D gene unclear. CDR1 is SQVTM and CDR2 is ANQGSEA in the germline V gene. V lost 6 bases and J lost 2, with 20 bases in between. The CDR3 totals 15 residues.

V usage is TRBV29-1 and J usage is TRBJ2-3; 8 bases match TRBD1. The germline V gene has CDR1 SQVTM and CDR2 ANQGSEA. Germline trimming cut 5 bases from V and 2 bases from J; bases unmatched to any gene: 3. This CDR3 is built from 13 residues. For the CDR3, the DNA is TGCAGCGTTTGGGACAGGTCCACAGATACGCAGTATTTT. This codes for CSVWDRSTDTQYF.

V is TRBV23-1 and J is TRBJ2-7, with D possibly TRBD1 on 5 matching bases. TRBV23-1 is an open reading frame whose function is uncertain. V lost 2 bases and J lost 5, with 10 bases in between. This CDR3 is built from 13 residues. The DNA for the CDR3 is TGCGCCAGCAGTCAAGCCGACAGTCACGAGCAGTACTTC. Encoded protein: CASSQADSHEQYF.

The genes are TRBV7-2 and TRBJ2-6, with 8 nucleotides matching TRBD2. The germline V gene encodes CDR1 SGHTA and CDR2 FQGNSA. With 1 base clipped from V and 2 bases from J, the junction kept 4 bases outside the gene matches. The CDR3 is 17 residues long. The chain's CDR3 is CASSLGAGGAGANVLTF. CDR3 DNA sequence: TGTGCCAGCAGCTTAGGGGCGGGAGGAGCTGGGGCCAACGTCCTGACTTTC.

V is TRBV4-1 and J is TRBJ1-2; 7 bases are a match to TRBD1. J lost 0 bases, V lost 2 bases, and 6 bases had no gene match. The length of the CDR3 is 16 residues. Germline V gene lookup returns CDR1 MGHRA and CDR2 YSYEKL. The CDR3 loop is CASSQTGTVSNYGYTF. The CDR3 nucleotides read TGCGCCAGCAGCCAAACTGGGACAGTTTCTAACTATGGCTACACCTTC.